This record covers a single T cell receptor (beta chain). What it binds is not known. The data are from a study of cytomegalovirus exposure and HLA in healthy donors. Study-level points and caveats: TCR beta sequences reportedly predicted most subjects' HLA-A and HLA-B alleles accurately. HLA alleles showed associations with some 17,000 TCR beta sequences in a later analysis, at a 0.05 false discovery rate. It is likely that the observed cluster of highly shared sequence variants was a sequencing artifact. The authors assumed roughly uniform sequencing depth across donors for presence/absence analyses.

The primer mix had 60 Vbeta and 13 Jbeta primers. TCRdb keeps only in-frame clones here, not all; method: immunoSEQ multiplex PCR. The table has approximately 200,000 clones, just under 75% seen once; the top ten hold 3.1%. CDR3 length: 16 residues. Looked up from germline, CDR1 is KGHSH and CDR2 is LQKENI. After removal of 4 bases from V and 0 bases from J, the junction contained 8 bases not matched to a gene. The material sequenced was PBMCs. The chain couples TRBV18 to TRBJ2-7; 8 nucleotides line up with TRBD1. The receptor comes from a woman between 25 and 40 years old in good health and CMV-seropositive. The CDR3 sequence is CASSRQQGASSYEQYF. Written as DNA, the CDR3 is TGTGCCAGCTCACGGCAGCAGGGGGCTTCCTCCTACGAGCAGTACTTC.